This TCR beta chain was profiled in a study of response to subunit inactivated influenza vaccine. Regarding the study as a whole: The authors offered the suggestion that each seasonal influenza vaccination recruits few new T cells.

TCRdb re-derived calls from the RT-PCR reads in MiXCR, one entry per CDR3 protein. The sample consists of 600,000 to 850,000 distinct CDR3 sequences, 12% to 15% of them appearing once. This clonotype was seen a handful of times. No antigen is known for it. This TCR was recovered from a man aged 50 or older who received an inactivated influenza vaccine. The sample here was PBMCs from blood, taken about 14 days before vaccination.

The CDR3 reads CASSLSPLWAAYNEQFF. CDR3 sequence (DNA): TGTGCCAGCAGTCTCTCCCCGCTCTGGGCGGCCTACAATGAGCAGTTCTTC. V usage is TRBV6-1 and J usage is TRBJ2-1; D not resolved. CDR1 MNHNS and CDR2 SASEGT come from the germline V gene. V lost 5 bases and J 2 bases, leaving 19 bases between the germline ends. CDR3 length: 17 amino acids.